This is a list of T cell receptor beta chains from one sample in a study of PD-1 blockade in classical Hodgkin lymphoma. Using immunoSEQ multiplex PCR, the repertoire was profiled, and TCRdb retains in-frame clones only, with some absent. The profile shows some 65,000 clones, over 70% of them singletons. This material consisted of peripheral blood mononuclear cells (PBMCs), taken before the second cycle of nivolumab. These receptors originate from a human donor with classical Hodgkin lymphoma. Both conserved end residues are part of each CDR3. Each record gives: J gene, clone size, V gene, D gene, CDR3 DNA, CDR3 protein. D genes are given only for firm matches. Clone size is not always given. Where it is, it says once, few, many or a class for expanded clones.

>TRBJ2-5|.|TRBV15|.
TGTGCCACCAGCAGAGATAGGTGGATGGAGACCCAGTACTTC
CATSRDRWMETQYF
>TRBJ2-7|.|TRBV30|.
TGTGCCTGGAGTGTAGATCGCAGTCAGGGCGCCTATTTC
CAWSVDRSQGAYF
>TRBJ2-2|.|TRBV6-1|.
TGTGCCAGCACCCAGAGTTCGAACACCGGGGAGCTGTTTTTT
CASTQSSNTGELFF
>TRBJ2-7|few|TRBV5-6|.
TGTGCCAGCAGCTTGGCTGGCAGGGAGACCTACGAGCAGTACTTC
CASSLAGRETYEQYF
>TRBJ2-7|.|TRBV5-1|.
TGCGCCAGCAGCTTGGAGTCGGGATTGGGAGAGCAGTACTTC
CASSLESGLGEQYF
>TRBJ1-1|.|TRBV6-5|.
TGTGCCAGCAGTTACACAGCCTCAAATCGGGCTTTCTTT
CASSYTASNRAFF
>TRBJ1-5|.|TRBV2|TRBD1
TGTGCCAGCACCTCCAGAGGGACAGGGGTTAACCAGCCCCAGCATTTT
CASTSRGTGVNQPQHF
>TRBJ1-2|.|TRBV29-1|TRBD1
TGCAGCGTCCTTCAGGGGGGCGGCTACACCTTC
CSVLQGGGYTF
>TRBJ2-2|.|TRBV2|.
TGTGCCAGCAGTCTGATTAGCCCGAACACCGGGGAGCTGTTTTTT
CASSLISPNTGELFF
>TRBJ2-3|.|TRBV11-2|TRBD2
TGTGCCAGCAGCTTCCCCCGGACTAGCGGGTTCGACGATACGCAGTATTTT
CASSFPRTSGFDDTQYF
>TRBJ2-1|few|TRBV11-3|TRBD1
TGTGCCAGCAGCTCAGGACAGGAAATTTACAATGAGCAGTTCTTC
CASSSGQEIYNEQFF
>TRBJ1-2|.|TRBV7-9|.
TGTGCCAGCGTTCCCGGGAGGTCACAGGGCTACACCTTC
CASVPGRSQGYTF
>TRBJ1-1|.|TRBV19|TRBD1
TGTGCCAGTAGTACCCAGGGGGCAGGGAGAACTGAAGCTTTCTTT
CASSTQGAGRTEAFF
>TRBJ2-3|few|TRBV7-9|.
TGTGCCAGCAGCGACTCAAGGGGGGATACGCAGTATTTT
CASSDSRGDTQYF
>TRBJ2-7|.|TRBV2|.
TGTGCCAGCAACCCCCAAGCAGGGGTCGGCGAGCAGTACTTC
CASNPQAGVGEQYF
>TRBJ1-6|.|TRBV9|.
TGTGCCAGCAGCGTAACAGGACAATCGTCTTCACCCCTCCACTTT
CASSVTGQSSSPLHF
>TRBJ2-7|medium-sized|TRBV18|TRBD2
TGTGCCAGCTCACCTGGTTCTAGCGGGAGGTCCTACGAGCAGTACTTC
CASSPGSSGRSYEQYF
>TRBJ2-1|few|TRBV7-9|.
TGTGCCAGCAGAAGCTCGAGTGGTGAGCAGTTCTTC
CASRSSSGEQFF
>TRBJ1-4|few|TRBV11-2|.
TGTGCCAGCAGCTTAGACAAAAGGGTCAGGCCTAATGAAAAACTGTTTTTT
CASSLDKRVRPNEKLFF
>TRBJ1-1|.|TRBV25-1|TRBD1
TGTGCCAGCAGTGAGACAGGGGTGGACTCAGTCACTGAAGCTTTCTTT
CASSETGVDSVTEAFF
>TRBJ1-6|.|TRBV5-1|.
TGCGCCAGCAGCTTGATGCCGACAGACAATTCACCCCTCCACTTT
CASSLMPTDNSPLHF
>TRBJ2-1|.|TRBV30|TRBD2
TGTGCCTGGAGAGGGCTAGCGGGAGTCAATGAGCAGTTCTTC
CAWRGLAGVNEQFF
>TRBJ1-2|.|TRBV25-1|.
TGTGCCAGCAGTGAAGGGGCAGAAAAGAGCTATGGCTACACCTTC
CASSEGAEKSYGYTF
>TRBJ2-1|.|TRBV9|.
TGTGCCAGCAGCGTAGCTACGAGGGTGAATGAGCAGTTCTTC
CASSVATRVNEQFF
>TRBJ2-5|.|TRBV11-2|TRBD2
TGTGCCAGCAGCTTCAGACTAGCAAAAGAGACCCAGTACTTC
CASSFRLAKETQYF
>TRBJ2-7|.|TRBV7-9|.
TGTGCCAGCAGCTTGACCGGGACAACATCCTACGAGCAGTACTTC
CASSLTGTTSYEQYF
>TRBJ2-7|.|TRBV6-5|.
TGTGCCGGCCGCCCGGGTCCTAGCTCCTACGAGCAGTACTTC
CAGRPGPSSYEQYF
>TRBJ2-1|.|TRBV29-1|.
TGCAGCGCCCGGGACTTGCCGGGGGAGCAGTTCTTC
CSARDLPGEQFF
>TRBJ2-6|.|TRBV18|.
TGTGCCAGCTCACCCTTCACTGGGGCCAACGTCCTGACTTTC
CASSPFTGANVLTF
>TRBJ2-3|few|TRBV30|.
TGTGCCTGGAGTGTTTCCAGGGTCTCAGATACGCAGTATTTT
CAWSVSRVSDTQYF
>TRBJ2-1|.|TRBV7-9|.
TGTGCCAGCAGTTCGGACAACCTTGAGCAGTTCTTC
CASSSDNLEQFF
>TRBJ2-7|once|TRBV27|.
TGTGCCAGCAGTTACGGGGCACGGGAATACGAGCAGTACTTC
CASSYGAREYEQYF
>TRBJ2-2|few|TRBV2|TRBD2
TGTGCCAGCAGGGGAGGAGCGGGAAACACCGGGGAGCTGTTTTTT
CASRGGAGNTGELFF
>TRBJ2-7|medium-sized|TRBV4-1|TRBD2
TGCGCCAGCAGCCAAGCAGAGGCTACTAGCGGGGGGGCGGAATTTTTC
CASSQAEATSGGAEFF
>TRBJ2-2|.|TRBV4-1|TRBD2
TGCGCCAGCAGCCTCCGGGCTAGCGGGAGCCCCGGGGAGCTGTTTTTT
CASSLRASGSPGELFF
>TRBJ2-2|.|TRBV7-9|TRBD1
TGTGCCAGCAGCGACCGGGACAGGGCTTTTAAACAGAACACCGGGGAGCTGTTTTTT
CASSDRDRAFKQNTGELFF
>TRBJ1-1|.|TRBV2|.
TGTGCCAGCAGCTTGAAAACAGCGAACACTGAAGCTTTCTTT
CASSLKTANTEAFF
>TRBJ2-7|.|TRBV28|.
TGTGCCAGCAGGTGGGCGGGCTCCTACGAGCAGTACTTC
CASRWAGSYEQYF
>TRBJ2-7|.|TRBV7-9|.
TGTGCCAGCAGCTTAGCTCAGGGTGCTCCCGAGCAGTACTTC
CASSLAQGAPEQYF
>TRBJ2-5|.|TRBV7-8|TRBD1
TGTGCCAGCAGCTTAAGGGGGCGTGAGACCCAGTACTTC
CASSLRGRETQYF
>TRBJ2-1|few|TRBV19|.
TGTGCCAGTAGTATAGGTTCCGGGGCTTACAATGAGCAGTTCTTC
CASSIGSGAYNEQFF
>TRBJ1-1|few|TRBV2|TRBD1
TGTGCCAGCTCTACCCGGGACAGGGGCCCACTGAACACTGAAGCTTTCTTT
CASSTRDRGPLNTEAFF